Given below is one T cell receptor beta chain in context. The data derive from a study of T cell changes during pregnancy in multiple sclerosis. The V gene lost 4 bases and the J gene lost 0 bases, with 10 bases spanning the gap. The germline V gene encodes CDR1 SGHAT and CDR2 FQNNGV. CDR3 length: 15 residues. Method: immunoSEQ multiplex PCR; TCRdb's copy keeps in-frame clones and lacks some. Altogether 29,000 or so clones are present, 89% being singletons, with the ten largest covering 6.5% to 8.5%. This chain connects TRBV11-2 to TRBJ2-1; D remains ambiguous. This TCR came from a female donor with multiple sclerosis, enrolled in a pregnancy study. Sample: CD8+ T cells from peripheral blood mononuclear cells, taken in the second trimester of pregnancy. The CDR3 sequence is CASSSLKSSYNEQFF. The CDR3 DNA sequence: TGTGCCAGCAGCTCCCTCAAGAGCTCCTACAATGAGCAGTTCTTC. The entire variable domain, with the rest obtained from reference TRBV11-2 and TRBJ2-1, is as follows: EAGVAQSPRYKIIEKRQSVAFWCNPISGHATLYWYQQILGQGPKLLIQFQNNGVVDDSQLPKDRFSAERLKGVDSTLKIQPAKLEDSAVYLCASSSLKSSYNEQFFGPGTRLTVL.